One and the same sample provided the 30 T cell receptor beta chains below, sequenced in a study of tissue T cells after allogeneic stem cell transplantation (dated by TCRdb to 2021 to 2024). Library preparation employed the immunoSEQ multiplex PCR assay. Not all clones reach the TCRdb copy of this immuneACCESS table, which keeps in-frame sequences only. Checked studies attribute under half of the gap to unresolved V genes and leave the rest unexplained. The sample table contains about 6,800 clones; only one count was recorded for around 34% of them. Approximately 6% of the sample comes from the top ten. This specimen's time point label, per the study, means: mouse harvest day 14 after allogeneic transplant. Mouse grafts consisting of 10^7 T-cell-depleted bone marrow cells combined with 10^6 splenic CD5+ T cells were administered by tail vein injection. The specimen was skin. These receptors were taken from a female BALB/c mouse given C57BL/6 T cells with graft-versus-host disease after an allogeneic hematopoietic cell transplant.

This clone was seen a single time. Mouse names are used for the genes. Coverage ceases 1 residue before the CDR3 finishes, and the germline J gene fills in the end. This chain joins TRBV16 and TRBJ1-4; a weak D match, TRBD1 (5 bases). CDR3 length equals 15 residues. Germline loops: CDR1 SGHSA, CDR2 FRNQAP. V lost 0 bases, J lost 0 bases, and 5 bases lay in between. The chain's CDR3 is CASSLEGVSNERLFF. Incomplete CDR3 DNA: TGTGCAAGCAGCTTAGAGGGGGTTTCCAACGAAAGATTATTT.

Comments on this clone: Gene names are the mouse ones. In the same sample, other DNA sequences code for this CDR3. The CDR3 sequence is CASSPGQGNTLYF. Incomplete CDR3 DNA: TGTGCCAGCAGCCCGGGACAGGGGAACACCTTGTAC. This chain joins TRBV26 and TRBJ2-4; 10 nucleotides align to TRBD1. The read comes to an end 1 residue before the CDR3 does, leaving the germline J gene to fill in the end. The CDR3 is 13 amino acids. The germline V gene has CDR1 KGHPV and CDR2 FQNQEV (reference sequence). The V and J ends lost 6 bases and 6 bases, in that order; junction bases with no gene match: 3.

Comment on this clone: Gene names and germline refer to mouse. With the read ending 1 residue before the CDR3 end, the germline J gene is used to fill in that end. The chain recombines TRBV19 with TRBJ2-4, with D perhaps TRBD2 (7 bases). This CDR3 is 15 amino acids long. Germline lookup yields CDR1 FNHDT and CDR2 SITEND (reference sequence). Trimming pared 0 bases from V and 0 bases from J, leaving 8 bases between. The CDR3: CASSIGGASQNTLYF. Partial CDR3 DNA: TGTGCCAGCAGTATAGGGGGGGCTAGTCAAAACACCTTGTAC.

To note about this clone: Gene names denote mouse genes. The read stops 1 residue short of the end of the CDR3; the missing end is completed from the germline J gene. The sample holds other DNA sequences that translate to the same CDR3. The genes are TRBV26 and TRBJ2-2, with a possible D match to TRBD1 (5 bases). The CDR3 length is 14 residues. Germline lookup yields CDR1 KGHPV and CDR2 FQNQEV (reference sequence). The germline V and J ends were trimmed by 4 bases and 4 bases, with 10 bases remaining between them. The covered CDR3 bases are TGTGCCAGCAGTCCCCCAGGGTCCACCGGGCAGCTCTAC. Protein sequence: CASSPPGSTGQLY. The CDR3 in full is CASSPPGSTGQLYF.

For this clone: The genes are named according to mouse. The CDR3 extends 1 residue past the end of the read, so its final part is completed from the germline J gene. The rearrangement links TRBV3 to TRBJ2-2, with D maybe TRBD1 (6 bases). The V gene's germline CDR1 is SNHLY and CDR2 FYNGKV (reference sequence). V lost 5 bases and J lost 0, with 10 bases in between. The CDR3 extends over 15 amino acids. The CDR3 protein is CASSLGTSNTGQLYF. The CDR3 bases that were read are TGTGCCAGCAGCCTCGGGACATCAAACACCGGGCAGCTCTAC.

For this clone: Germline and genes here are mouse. The CDR3 region is CASSRLVSSYEQYF. CDR3 DNA, as far as it was read: TGTGCCAGCAGCAGACTGGTGAGCTCCTATGAACAGTAC. The chain couples TRBV26 to TRBJ2-7; D perhaps matches TRBD2 (6 bases). The CDR3 end falls 1 residue outside the read, so it is completed with the germline J gene. The CDR3 loop spans 14 amino acids. Trimming left V 6 bases short and J 0 bases short, with 12 bases between. Germline V gene lookup returns CDR1 KGHPV and CDR2 FQNQEV (reference sequence).

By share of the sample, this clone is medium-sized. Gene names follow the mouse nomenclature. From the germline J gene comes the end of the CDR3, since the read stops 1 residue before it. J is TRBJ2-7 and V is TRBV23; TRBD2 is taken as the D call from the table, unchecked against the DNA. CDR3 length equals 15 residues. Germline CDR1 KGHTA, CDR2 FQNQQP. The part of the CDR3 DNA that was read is TGCTCCAGCAGTCAATCGCTGGGGGGCCCCTATGAACAGTAC. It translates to CSSSQSLGGPYEQY. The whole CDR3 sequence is CSSSQSLGGPYEQYF.

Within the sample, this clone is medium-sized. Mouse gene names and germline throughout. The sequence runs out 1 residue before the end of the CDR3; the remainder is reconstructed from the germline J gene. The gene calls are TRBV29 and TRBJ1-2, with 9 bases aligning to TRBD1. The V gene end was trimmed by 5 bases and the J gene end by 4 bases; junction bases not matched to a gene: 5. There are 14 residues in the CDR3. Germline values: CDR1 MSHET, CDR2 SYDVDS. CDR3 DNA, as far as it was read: TGTGCTAGCAGTCCACAGGGGGCGGGCTCCGACTACACC. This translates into CASSPQGAGSDYT. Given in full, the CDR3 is CASSPQGAGSDYTF.

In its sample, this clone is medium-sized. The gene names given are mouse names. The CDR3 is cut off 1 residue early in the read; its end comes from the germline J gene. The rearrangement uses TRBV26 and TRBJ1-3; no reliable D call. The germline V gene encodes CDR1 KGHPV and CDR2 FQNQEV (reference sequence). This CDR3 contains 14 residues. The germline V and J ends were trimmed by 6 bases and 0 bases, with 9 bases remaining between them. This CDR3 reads CASSQSNSGNTLYF. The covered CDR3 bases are TGTGCCAGCAGCCAGTCTAATTCTGGAAATACGCTCTAT. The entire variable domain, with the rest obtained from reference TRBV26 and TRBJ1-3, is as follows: NSKVIQTPRYLVKGQGQKAKMRCIPEKGHPVVFWYQQNKNNEFKFLINFQNQEVLQQIDMTEKRFSAECPSNSPCSLEIQSSEAGDSALYLCASSQSNSGNTLYFGEGSRLIVV.

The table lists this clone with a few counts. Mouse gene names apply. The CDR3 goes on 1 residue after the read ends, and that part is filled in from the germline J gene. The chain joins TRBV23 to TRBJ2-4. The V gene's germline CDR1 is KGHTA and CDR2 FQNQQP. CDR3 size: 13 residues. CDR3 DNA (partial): TGCTCCAGCAGTCAACACAGTCAAAACACCTTGTAC. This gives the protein CSSSQHSQNTLY. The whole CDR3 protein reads CSSSQHSQNTLYF.

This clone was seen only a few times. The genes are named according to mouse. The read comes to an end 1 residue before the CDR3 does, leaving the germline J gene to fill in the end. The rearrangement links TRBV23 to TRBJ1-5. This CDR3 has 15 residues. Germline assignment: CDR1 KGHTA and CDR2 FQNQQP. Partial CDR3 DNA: TGCTCCAGCAGTCTCAGCGGGGGGCGCAACCAGGCTCCGCTT. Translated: CSSSLSGGRNQAPL. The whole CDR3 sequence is CSSSLSGGRNQAPLF. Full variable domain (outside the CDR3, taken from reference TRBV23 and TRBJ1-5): DAAVTQKPRYLIKMKGQEAEMKCIPEKGHTAVFWYQQKQSKELKFLIYFQNQQPLDQIDMVKERFSAVCPSSSLCSLGIRTCEAEDSALYLCSSSLSGGRNQAPLFGEGTRLSVL.

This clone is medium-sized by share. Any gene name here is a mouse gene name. The sequenced part of the CDR3 DNA is TGTGCCAGCAGTCCCCGGGACAAAACCTATGAACAGTAC. Protein sequence: CASSPRDKTYEQY. From start to end, the CDR3 is CASSPRDKTYEQYF. The V and J genes are TRBV24 and TRBJ2-7, with a possible D match to TRBD1 (6 bases). The read terminates 1 residue before the CDR3 end, so the remaining end is supplied by the germline J gene. In germline, CDR1 is KGHTA, CDR2 FRNEEI. The CDR3 contains 14 residues. Trimming took 4 bases from V and 2 from J, leaving 12 bases between them.

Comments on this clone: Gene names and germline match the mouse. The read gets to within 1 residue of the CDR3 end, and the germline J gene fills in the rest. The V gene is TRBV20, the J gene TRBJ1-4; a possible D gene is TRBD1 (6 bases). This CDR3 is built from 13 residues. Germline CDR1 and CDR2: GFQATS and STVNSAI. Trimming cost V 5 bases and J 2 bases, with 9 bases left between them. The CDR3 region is CGAPGQSNERLFF. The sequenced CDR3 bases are TGTGGTGCTCCGGGACAATCCAACGAAAGATTATTT.

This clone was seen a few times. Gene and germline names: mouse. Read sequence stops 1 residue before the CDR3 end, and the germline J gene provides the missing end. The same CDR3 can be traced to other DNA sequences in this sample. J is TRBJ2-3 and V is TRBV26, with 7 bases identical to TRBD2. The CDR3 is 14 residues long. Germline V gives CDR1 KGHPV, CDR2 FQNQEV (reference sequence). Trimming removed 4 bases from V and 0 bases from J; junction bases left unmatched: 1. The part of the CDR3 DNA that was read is TGTGCCAGCAGTCGGACTGGTAGTGCAGAAACGCTGTAT. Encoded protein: CASSRTGSAETLY. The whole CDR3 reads CASSRTGSAETLYF.

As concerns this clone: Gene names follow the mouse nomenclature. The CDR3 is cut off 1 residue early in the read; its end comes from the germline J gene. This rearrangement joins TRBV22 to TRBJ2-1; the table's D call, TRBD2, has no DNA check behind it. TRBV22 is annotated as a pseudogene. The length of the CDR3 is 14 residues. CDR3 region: CASSDWANYAEQFF. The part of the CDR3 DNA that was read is TGTGCCAGCTCCGACTGGGCGAACTATGCTGAGCAGTTC.

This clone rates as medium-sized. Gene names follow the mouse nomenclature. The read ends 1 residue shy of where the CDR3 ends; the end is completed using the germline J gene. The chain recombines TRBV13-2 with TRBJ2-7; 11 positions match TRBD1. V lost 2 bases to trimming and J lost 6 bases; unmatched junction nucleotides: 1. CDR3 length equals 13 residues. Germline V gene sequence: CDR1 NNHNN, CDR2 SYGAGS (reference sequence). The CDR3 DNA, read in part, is TGTGCCAGCGGTGAGGACAGGGGGCGTGAACAGTAC. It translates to CASGEDRGREQY. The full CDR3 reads CASGEDRGREQYF.

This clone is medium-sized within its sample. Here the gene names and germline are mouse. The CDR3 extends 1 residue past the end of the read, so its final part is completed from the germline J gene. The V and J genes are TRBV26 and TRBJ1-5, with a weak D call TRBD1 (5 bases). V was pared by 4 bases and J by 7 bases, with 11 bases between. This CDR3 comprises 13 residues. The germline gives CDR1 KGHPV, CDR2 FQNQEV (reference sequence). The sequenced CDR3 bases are TGTGCCAGCAGTCCGGGACGTCTACAGGCTCCGCTT. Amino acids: CASSPGRLQAPL. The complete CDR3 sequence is CASSPGRLQAPLF.

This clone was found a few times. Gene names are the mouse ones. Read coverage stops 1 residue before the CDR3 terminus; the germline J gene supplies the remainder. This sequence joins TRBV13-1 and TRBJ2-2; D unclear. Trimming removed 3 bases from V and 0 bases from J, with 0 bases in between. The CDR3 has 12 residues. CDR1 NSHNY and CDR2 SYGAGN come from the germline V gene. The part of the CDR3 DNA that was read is TGTGCCAGCAGTGCAAACACCGGGCAGCTCTAC. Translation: CASSANTGQLY. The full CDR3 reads CASSANTGQLYF.

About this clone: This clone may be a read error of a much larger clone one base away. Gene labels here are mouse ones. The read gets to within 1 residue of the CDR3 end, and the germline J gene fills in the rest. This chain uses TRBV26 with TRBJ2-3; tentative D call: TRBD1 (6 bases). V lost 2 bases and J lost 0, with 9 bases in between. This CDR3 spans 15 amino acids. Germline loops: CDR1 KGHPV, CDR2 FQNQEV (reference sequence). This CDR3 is CASSLLGHSAETLYF. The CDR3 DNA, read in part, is TGTGCCAGCAGTCTGCTGGGACATAGTGCAGAAACGCTGTAT. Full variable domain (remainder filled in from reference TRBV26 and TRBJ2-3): NSKVIQTPRYLVKGQGQKAKMRCIPEKGHPVVFWYQQNKNNEFKFLINFQNQEVLQQIDMTEKRFSAECPSNSPCSLEIQSSEAGDSALYLCASSLLGHSAETLYFGSGTRLTVL.

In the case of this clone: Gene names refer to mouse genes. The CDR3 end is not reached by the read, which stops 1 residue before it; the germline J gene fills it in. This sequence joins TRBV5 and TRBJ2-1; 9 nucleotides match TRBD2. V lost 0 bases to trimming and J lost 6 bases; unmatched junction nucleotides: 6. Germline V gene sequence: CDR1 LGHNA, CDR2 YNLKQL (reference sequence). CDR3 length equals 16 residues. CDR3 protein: CASSQDDWGGAAEQFF. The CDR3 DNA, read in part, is TGTGCCAGCAGCCAAGATGATTGGGGGGGCGCTGCTGAGCAGTTC.

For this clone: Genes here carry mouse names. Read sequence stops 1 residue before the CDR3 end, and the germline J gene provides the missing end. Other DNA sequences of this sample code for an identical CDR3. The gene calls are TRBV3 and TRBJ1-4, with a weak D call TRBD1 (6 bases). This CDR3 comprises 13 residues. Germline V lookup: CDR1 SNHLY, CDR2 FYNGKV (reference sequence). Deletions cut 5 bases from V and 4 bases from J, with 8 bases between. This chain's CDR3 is CASSRDNNERLFF. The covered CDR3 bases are TGTGCCAGCAGCCGGGACAACAACGAAAGATTATTT.

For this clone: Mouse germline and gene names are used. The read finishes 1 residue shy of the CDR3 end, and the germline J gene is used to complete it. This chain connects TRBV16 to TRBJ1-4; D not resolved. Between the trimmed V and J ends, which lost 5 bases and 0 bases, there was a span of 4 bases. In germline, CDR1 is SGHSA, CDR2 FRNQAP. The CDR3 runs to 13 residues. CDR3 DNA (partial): TGTGCAAGCAGCCCAATTTCCAACGAAAGATTATTT. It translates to CASSPISNERLF. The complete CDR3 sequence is CASSPISNERLFF.

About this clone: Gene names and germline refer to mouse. The DNA read from the CDR3 is TGTGCCAGCAGCCCGTGGGGGGGCTCCGACTACACC. Translating it yields CASSPWGGSDYT. The full-length CDR3 reads as CASSPWGGSDYTF. The V gene is TRBV5, the J gene TRBJ1-2; tentative D call: TRBD1 (5 bases). The missing CDR3 end, 1 residue past where the read stops, is filled in from the germline J gene. Germline lookup yields CDR1 LGHNA and CDR2 YNLKQL (reference sequence). Trimming removed 4 bases from V and 4 bases from J, with 10 bases in between. The CDR3 sequence is 13 residues long.

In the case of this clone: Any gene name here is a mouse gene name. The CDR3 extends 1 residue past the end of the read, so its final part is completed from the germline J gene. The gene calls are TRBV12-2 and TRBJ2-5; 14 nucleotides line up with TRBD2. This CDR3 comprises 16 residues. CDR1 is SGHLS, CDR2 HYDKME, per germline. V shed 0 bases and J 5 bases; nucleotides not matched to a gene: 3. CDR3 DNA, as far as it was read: TGTGCCAGCTCTCTCGGGACTGGGGGGGCGCGAGACACCCAGTAC. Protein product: CASSLGTGGARDTQY. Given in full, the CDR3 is CASSLGTGGARDTQYF.

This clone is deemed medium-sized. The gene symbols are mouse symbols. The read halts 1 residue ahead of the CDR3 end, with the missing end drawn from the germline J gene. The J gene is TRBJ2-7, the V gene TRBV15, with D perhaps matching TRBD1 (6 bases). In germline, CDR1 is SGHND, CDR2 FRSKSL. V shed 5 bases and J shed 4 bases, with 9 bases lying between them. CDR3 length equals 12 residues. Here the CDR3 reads CASSPDSYEQYF. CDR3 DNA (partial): TGTGCCAGCAGTCCGGACAGTTATGAACAGTAC.

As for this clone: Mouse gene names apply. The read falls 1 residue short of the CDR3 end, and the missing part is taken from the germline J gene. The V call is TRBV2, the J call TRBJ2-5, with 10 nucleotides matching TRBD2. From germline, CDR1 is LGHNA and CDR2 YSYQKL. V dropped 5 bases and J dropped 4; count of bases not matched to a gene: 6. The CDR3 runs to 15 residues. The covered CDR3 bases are TGTGCCAGCAGCTACCCTGGGACTGGGGAAGACACCCAGTAC. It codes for CASSYPGTGEDTQY. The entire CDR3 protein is CASSYPGTGEDTQYF.

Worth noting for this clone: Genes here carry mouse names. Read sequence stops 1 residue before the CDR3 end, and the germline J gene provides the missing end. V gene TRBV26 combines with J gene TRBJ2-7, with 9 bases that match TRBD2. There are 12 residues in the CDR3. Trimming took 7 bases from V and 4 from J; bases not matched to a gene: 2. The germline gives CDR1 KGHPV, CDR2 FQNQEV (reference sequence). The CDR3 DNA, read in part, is TGTGCCAGCACTGGGGGGGGGTATGAACAGTAC. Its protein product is CASTGGGYEQY. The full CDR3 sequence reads CASTGGGYEQYF.

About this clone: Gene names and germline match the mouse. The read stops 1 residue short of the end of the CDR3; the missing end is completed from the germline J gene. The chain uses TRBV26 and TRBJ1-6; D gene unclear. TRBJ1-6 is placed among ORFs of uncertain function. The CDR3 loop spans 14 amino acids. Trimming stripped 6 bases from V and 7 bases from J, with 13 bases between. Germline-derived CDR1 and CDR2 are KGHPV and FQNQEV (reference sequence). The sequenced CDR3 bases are TGTGCCAGCAGCCACACGGGGTGGAATTCGCCCCTCTAC. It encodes CASSHTGWNSPLY. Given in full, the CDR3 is CASSHTGWNSPLYF.

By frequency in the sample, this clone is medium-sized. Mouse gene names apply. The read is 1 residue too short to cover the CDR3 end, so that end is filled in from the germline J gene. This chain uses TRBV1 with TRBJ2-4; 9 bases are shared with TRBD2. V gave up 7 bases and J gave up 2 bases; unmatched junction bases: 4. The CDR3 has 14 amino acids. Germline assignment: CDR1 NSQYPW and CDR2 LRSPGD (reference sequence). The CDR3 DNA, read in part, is TGCACCTGCACCCGACTGGGGGATCAAAACACCTTGTAC. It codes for CTCTRLGDQNTLY. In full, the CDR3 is CTCTRLGDQNTLYF.

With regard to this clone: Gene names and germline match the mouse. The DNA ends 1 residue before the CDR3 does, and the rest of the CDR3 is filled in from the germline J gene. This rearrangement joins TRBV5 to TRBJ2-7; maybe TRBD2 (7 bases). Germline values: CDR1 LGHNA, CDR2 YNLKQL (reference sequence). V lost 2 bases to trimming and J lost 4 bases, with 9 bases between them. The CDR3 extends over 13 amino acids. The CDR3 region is CASSQLGAYEQYF. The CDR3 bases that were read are TGTGCCAGCAGCCAACTGGGGGCTTATGAACAGTAC.